The entry below gives a single T cell receptor (beta chain) sequence along with its context. Antigen unknown. The CDR3 totals 12 residues. The ends lost 5 bases at V and 2 bases at J; junction bases unmatched: 1. Germline values: CDR1 DFQATT, CDR2 SNEGSKA (reference sequence). Molecular barcoded adaptors covering alpha/delta and beta/gamma chains were used on approximately 400 ng RNA. TCRdb ran MiXCR on the reads and lists one entry per CDR3 protein. The sample holds approximately 62,000 distinct CDR3 sequences, roughly 20% seen once. This entry comes from a study of read filtering for tumor transcriptome and immune sequencing. Looking at the study overall: The cohort had roughly 17 men and 14 to 15 women aged roughly 40 to 90, mean about 70 years. Study-wide points: Single-read clonotypes: 80% to 90% of IR-seq clonotypes (around 3.5% of reads), more than 70% of RNA-seq clonotypes (roughly 43% of reads). Compared with RNA-seq, IR-seq gave much higher clonotype depth and reliability. The CD138-negative fraction was mixed bone marrow immune cells, not pure T cells.

This TCR came from a donor aged 40 or over with multiple myeloma. This chain links TRBV20-1 with TRBJ1-2; TRBD1 matches 8 bases. The sample taken for sequencing was a population of CD138-negative cells sorted from bone marrow. The CDR3 DNA is TGCAGTGCTGGACAGGGAAACTATGGCTACACCTTC. Translating gives CSAGQGNYGYTF.